Below, one T cell receptor beta chain is given with its context. This specimen belongs to a study of blood T cell repertoires in COVID-19. Per the original data handling: From reference gene primer amplification, estimates of nucleated cell counts were derived. Sequencing was performed with immunoSEQ multiplex PCR; in TCRdb, only in-frame clones are kept and a portion is missing. Clonal size and the V and J genes are those of that table, whereas D and trimming came from the DNA. This table holds 55,000 to 70,000 clones, roughly 84% found once. Per germline, CDR1 MNHEY and CDR2 SVGAGI. The CDR3 length is 14 residues. The V end was cut by 5 bases, the J end by 4 bases, with 14 bases between.

The source of this sequence is a woman aged 18-29 years with acute or convalescent COVID-19. The chain is built from TRBV6-5 and TRBJ1-1; D perhaps matches TRBD1 (6 bases). Sample: peripheral blood. The CDR3 is CASSPPGAGTEAFF. CDR3 bases: TGTGCCAGCAGTCCTCCAGGGGCCGGCACTGAAGCTTTCTTT.